The 2 T cell receptor beta chains presented below share a single source sample, sequenced in a study of cytomegalovirus exposure and HLA in healthy donors. Assay: immunoSEQ multiplex PCR; the TCRdb copy retains only in-frame clones and omits some. Of 250,000 to 300,000 clones detected, 85% to 90% appear once; the ten largest clones hold roughly 0.38%. The sample comprised PBMCs. Receptor source: a woman between 18 and 30 years old in good health and CMV-seronegative.

This chain links TRBV7-2 with TRBJ1-4, with 7 nucleotides matching TRBD1. This CDR3 is 14 amino acids long. V dropped 4 bases and J dropped 5; count of bases not matched to a gene: 4. Germline CDR1 is SGHTA and CDR2 is FQGNSA. CDR3 in DNA: TGTGCCAGCAGCTGGGGACAGTTGAATGAAAAACTGTTTTTT. The encoded protein is CASSWGQLNEKLFF. The entire variable domain, with the rest obtained from reference TRBV7-2 and TRBJ1-4, is as follows: GAGVSQSPSNKVTEKGKDVELRCDPISGHTALYWYRQSLGQGLEFLIYFQGNSAPDKSGLPSDRFSAERTGGSVSTLTIQRTQQEDSAVYLCASSWGQLNEKLFFGSGTQLSVL.

V gene TRBV19 combines with J gene TRBJ2-1; D uncertain. The germline gives CDR1 LNHDA, CDR2 SQIVND (reference sequence). This CDR3 is 15 amino acids long. Trimming left V 4 bases short and J 2 bases short, with 12 bases between. This CDR3 is CASSKISGPYNEQFF. CDR3 sequence (DNA): TGTGCCAGTAGTAAAATCAGTGGCCCCTACAATGAGCAGTTCTTC.